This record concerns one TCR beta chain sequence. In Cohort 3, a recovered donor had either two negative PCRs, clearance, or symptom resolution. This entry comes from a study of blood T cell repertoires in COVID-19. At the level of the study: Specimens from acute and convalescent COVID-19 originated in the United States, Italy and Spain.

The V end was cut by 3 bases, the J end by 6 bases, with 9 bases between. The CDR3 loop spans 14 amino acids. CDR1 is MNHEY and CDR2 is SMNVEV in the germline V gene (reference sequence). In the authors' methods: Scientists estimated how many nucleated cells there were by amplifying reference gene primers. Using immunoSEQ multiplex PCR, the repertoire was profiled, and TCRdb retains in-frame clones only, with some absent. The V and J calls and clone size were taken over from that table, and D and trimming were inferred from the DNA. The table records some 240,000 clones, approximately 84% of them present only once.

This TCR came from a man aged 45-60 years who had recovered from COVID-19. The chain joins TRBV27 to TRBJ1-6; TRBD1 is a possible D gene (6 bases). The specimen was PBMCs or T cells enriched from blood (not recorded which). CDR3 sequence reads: CASSFQGINSPLHF. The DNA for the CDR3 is TGTGCCAGCAGTTTTCAGGGGATTAATTCACCCCTCCACTTT.